This T cell receptor beta chain was sequenced in a study of OX40 agonist ivuxolimab in advanced cancers. On the study more broadly: The drug used for patients, ivuxolimab, was an agonistic anti-OX40 (CD134) antibody.

The study's findings and limits: At doses 0.1 to 3.0 mg/kg, CD4+ and CD8+ clones expanded. Average numbers of expanded clones were greater in CD8+ T cells than in CD4+.

Comment on this clone: Its specificity is unknown.

The V and J ends lost 4 bases and 3 bases respectively, with 13 bases between them. The germline gives CDR1 LNHDA, CDR2 SQIVND (reference sequence). The CDR3 has 15 amino acids. Peripheral blood came from all dose cohorts at three timepoints. The method was immunoSEQ multiplex PCR; TCRdb's version includes in-frame clones alone and lacks a portion of them. The data show some 45,000 clones, with around 80% seen just once and approximately 5.1% held by the top ten. The sequence derives from an adult with an advanced solid tumor such as melanoma, head and neck, liver or kidney cancer. The sequenced sample was CD4+ or CD8+ T cells sorted from blood, obtained in a trial of the OX40 agonist ivuxolimab. The genes are TRBV19 and TRBJ1-5; tentatively, D is TRBD1 (6 bases). The CDR3 protein is CASSTTGSNNQPQHF. CDR3 coding DNA: TGTGCCAGTAGTACCACAGGGTCCAACAATCAGCCCCAGCATTTT.